This T cell receptor beta chain was retrieved from a study of yellow fever vaccine responses in identical twins. Regarding the study as a whole: Vaccine T cell responses of twins reportedly seemed partly convergent and partly personalized.

TCRdb redid the calling of the RT-PCR reads with MiXCR, one entry per CDR3 protein. The sample comprises under 3,500 distinct CDR3 sequences, around 87% of which are singletons, and roughly 2% rests with the top ten. This clonotype is a singleton in its sample. The antigen is undetermined. The TCR was taken from a female donor who received the yellow fever vaccine. The sample here was T cells from blood (PBMCs), unsorted or a sorted subset (not recorded which), taken before or after yellow fever vaccination (not recorded which).

CDR3 bases: TGTGCCAGCAGTTACTCAGCTAATGAAAAACTGTTTTTT. It encodes CASSYSANEKLFF. The chain recombines TRBV6-5 with TRBJ1-4; D gene ambiguous. CDR3 length: 13 amino acids. V lost 0 bases to trimming and J lost 3 bases, with 2 bases between them. CDR1 and CDR2 from the germline V gene are MNHEY and SVGAGI.